The T cell receptor beta chain under discussion was sequenced for a study of somatic mutations in cytotoxic T cells in rheumatoid arthritis. Study-wide results and limits: With age, CD8+ clonality increased in rheumatoid arthritis patients, whereas no such increase appeared in healthy controls. For about an eighth of the 65 patients, a single CD8+ clone accounted for more than 20% of CD8+ cells.

The method was immunoSEQ multiplex PCR; TCRdb's version includes in-frame clones alone and lacks a portion of them. The table lists 9,000 to 15,000 clones, roughly four fifths of them singletons, with under 14% in the top ten. Per the germline V gene, CDR1 is SEHNR and CDR2 is FQNEAQ (reference sequence). The CDR3 totals 16 residues. V lost 3 bases and J 0 bases, leaving 11 bases between the germline ends. Isolation of the CD4+ and CD8+ populations was accomplished via positive magnetic bead selection, with purity assessed by flow cytometry. Note on this clone: The antigen remains unidentified.

The source material was CD8+ T cells sorted from blood. The TCR comes from a woman aged 40 to 50 in good health. V and J are TRBV7-9 and TRBJ1-4; no clear D gene. The CDR3 spells CASSFRNGATNEKLFF. The CDR3 bases are TGTGCCAGCAGCTTTCGAAACGGAGCAACTAATGAAAAACTGTTTTTT.